Below, 5 T cell receptor beta chains from the same sample are listed, as sequenced in a study of T cell repertoires in cytomegalovirus infection. Antigens for these TCRs are unknown. Via MiXCR, TCRdb re-called the reads, giving one row per CDR3 protein. The sample lists about 920,000 distinct CDR3 sequences, around 32% seen once, with 13% in the top ten. Sequencing used cultured CD8+ T cells from PBMCs, obtained from culture after CMV antigen stimulation. Receptors originate from a human donor in good health (CMV status not recorded). Some clones in this sample may be carry-over from other donors' samples.

The V call is TRBV19, the J call TRBJ2-3, with a tentative D call TRBD1 (6 bases). Trimming shortened V by 4 bases and J by 6 bases, and 11 bases separated the two germline ends. CDR1 LNHDA and CDR2 SQIVND come from the germline V gene (reference sequence). This CDR3 has 13 residues. The CDR3 sequence: CASSSDRPDTQYF. In nucleotides, the CDR3 is TGTGCCAGTAGTAGCGACAGGCCCGATACGCAGTATTTT. The full variable domain, with the rest looked up from reference TRBV19 and TRBJ2-3, is DGGITQSPKYLFRKEGQNVTLSCEQNLNHDAMYWYRQDPGQGLRLIYYSQIVNDFQKGDIAEGYSVSREKKESFPLTVTSAQKNPTAFYLCASSSDRPDTQYFGPGTRLTVL.

The rearrangement joins TRBV7-9 to TRBJ1-5, with D unclear. CDR3 length: 14 residues. Germline V CDR1 and CDR2: SEHNR, FQNEAQ (reference sequence). The V and J ends lost 5 bases and 3 bases respectively, with 11 bases between them. The CDR3 protein is CASSPRTDNQPQHF. CDR3 sequence (DNA): TGTGCCAGCAGCCCGCGGACGGACAATCAGCCCCAGCATTTT.

This clonotype has just a few counts. The chain uses TRBV4-1 and TRBJ1-5; D gene uncertain. The germline gives CDR1 MGHRA, CDR2 YSYEKL. This CDR3 is 16 amino acids long. The V end was cut by 1 base, the J end by 2 bases, with 12 bases between. Written as DNA, the CDR3 is TGCGCCAGCAGCCAAGGATCGGGTTGGGGCAATCAGCCCCAGCATTTT. Its translation: CASSQGSGWGNQPQHF.

V usage is TRBV7-3 and J usage is TRBJ2-3; the match to TRBD2 covers 7 bases. This CDR3 contains 15 residues. V lost 0 bases, J lost 3 bases, and 3 bases stayed unmatched. Germline V gene data show CDR1 as SGHTA and CDR2 as FQGTGA. The CDR3 loop is CASSLTGAGTDTQYF. CDR3 DNA: TGTGCCAGCAGCTTAACAGGAGCGGGGACAGATACGCAGTATTTT.

There are a few counts of this clonotype. V and J are TRBV5-4 and TRBJ2-7; TRBD2 is a possible D gene (6 bases). Trimming cost V 4 bases and J 5 bases, with 22 bases left between them. The CDR3 runs 16 residues. The V gene's germline CDR1 is SGHNT and CDR2 YYREEE (reference sequence). This CDR3 reads CASSRYRDSRGDEQYV. The CDR3 DNA follows: TGTGCCAGCAGCCGTTACCGGGACTCCAGAGGGGACGAGCAGTACGTC.